This T cell receptor beta chain is from a study of human T cells and chemical hapten exposure. Per the germline V gene, CDR1 is SGHRS and CDR2 is YFSETQ. The CDR3 has 15 residues. Trimming pared 4 bases from V and 1 base from J, leaving 12 bases between. Time point given: patch test 3, about 24 weeks after DPC sensitization. The treatment is: therapeutic diphenylcyclopropenone sensitization with weekly scalp DPC. TCRdb re-derived calls from the RACE reads in MiXCR, one entry per CDR3 protein. The sample carries 95,000 to 150,000 distinct CDR3 sequences, approximately 11% recorded once. The TCR comes from a woman between 50 and 59 years old with alopecia areata. Some clones in this sample may be carry-over from other donors' samples. The specimen was whole blood, collected in connection with sensitization to the hapten diphenylcyclopropenone (DPC). V gene TRBV5-1 combines with J gene TRBJ1-3, with D perhaps matching TRBD1 (5 bases). CDR3 amino acids: CASSAGRRSGNTIYF. The CDR3 DNA follows: TGCGCCAGCAGCGCAGGGCGTAGATCTGGAAACACCATATATTTT.